This TCR beta chain was recovered during a study of blood T cell repertoires in COVID-19. Background on the study: Samples came from the United States, Italy and Spain, spanning acute and convalescent COVID-19.

Method: immunoSEQ multiplex PCR; TCRdb's copy keeps in-frame clones and lacks some. In the table there are about 67,000 clones, more than 75% of which are singletons. V shed 5 bases, J shed 5 bases, and the junction held 7 bases outside the gene matches. Germline lookup yields CDR1 SGHVS and CDR2 FQNEAQ. The CDR3 runs to 16 residues. The chain is built from TRBV7-8 and TRBJ2-2; 11 nucleotides align to TRBD2. Sequenced: peripheral blood. This clonotype was obtained from a man aged 45-65 years with active COVID-19. The chain's CDR3 is CASSPIAGGATGELFF. The CDR3 DNA is TGTGCCAGCAGCCCCATAGCGGGAGGGGCGACCGGGGAGCTGTTTTTT.